This TCR beta chain was retrieved from a study of cytomegalovirus exposure and HLA in healthy donors. Whole-study findings and limits: Later on, a genetic analysis was performed. It linked a missense variant in DCLRE1C with V- and J-gene trimming of TCR beta. Previously analyzed data showed that most TCR beta V segments were productive at a frequency of about 90% or about 30%.

The V gene lost 4 bases and the J gene lost 6 bases, with 15 bases spanning the gap. The CDR3 has 14 amino acids. Germline V lookup: CDR1 SGHDT, CDR2 YYEEEE. This clone has more than one count but fewer than ten. Its antigen is currently unknown. 60 Vbeta and 13 Jbeta primers were used in PCR. Assay: immunoSEQ multiplex PCR; the TCRdb copy retains only in-frame clones and omits some. The data show about 65,000 clones, 60% to 80% seen once. The chain is built from TRBV5-6 and TRBJ2-3, with unresolved D. The origin of this receptor is a man aged 25-45 years in good health and CMV-seronegative. The specimen was PBMCs. CDR3: CASSPTRNSDTQYF. In DNA form, the CDR3 reads TGTGCCAGCAGCCCGACACGTAATTCTGATACGCAGTATTTT.